This T cell receptor (beta chain) was sequenced in a study of shared clonotypes between healthy human individuals. The study drew all its donors from Caucasian adults living in Nashville, Tennessee. TCRdb's copy holds only in-frame clones and misses some; the assay was immunoSEQ multiplex PCR. The sample consists of about 490,000 clones, 60% to 80% of them appearing once. The origin of this receptor is a woman aged 40 to 50 in good health. Some clones in this sample may be carry-over from other donors' samples. The specimen sequenced was PBMCs.

The DNA of the CDR3 is TGTGCCAGCAGCTCAGGGGTTCGCGGGAGGGCTGGCACAGATACGCAGTATTTT. Translated: CASSSGVRGRAGTDTQYF. The chain joins TRBV11-2 to TRBJ2-3; TRBD2 aligns across 9 bases. Germline V lookup: CDR1 SGHAT, CDR2 FQNNGV. The CDR3 length is 18 residues. The V segment lost 4 bases and the J segment 1 base; nucleotides outside the gene matches: 12. The full variable domain, with the rest looked up from reference TRBV11-2 and TRBJ2-3, is EAGVAQSPRYKIIEKRQSVAFWCNPISGHATLYWYQQILGQGPKLLIQFQNNGVVDDSQLPKDRFSAERLKGVDSTLKIQPAKLEDSAVYLCASSSGVRGRAGTDTQYFGPGTRLTVL.